A selection of T cell receptor beta chains follows, all from one sample in a study of control samples from healthy donors and cancer patients. Profiled with immunoSEQ multiplex PCR; TCRdb holds only in-frame clones, not every one. Among about 57,000 clones listed, under 95% were seen once. The source material was PBMCs. These receptors were obtained from a young man with colorectal cancer. Both conserved end residues are part of each CDR3. Expanded clones are given a class, and other clones once, few, many or no size at all.

V gene,J gene,clone size,CDR3 protein
TRBV11-2,TRBJ1-1,.,CASSLATPGGNTEAFF
TRBV21-1,TRBJ1-5,.,CARSTSPCGGRSSQPQHF
TRBV10-1,TRBJ2-1,.,CASADGTLGNNEQFF
TRBV28,TRBJ1-2,few,CASSLWTGVAVRGYTF
TRBV29-1,TRBJ1-1,.,CSVVPGTPDTEAFF
TRBV7-2,TRBJ2-4,.,CASSLLQGGKNIQYF
TRBV5-4,TRBJ1-2,.,CASSLGGTTYGYTF
TRBV6-2/TRBV6-3,TRBJ1-2,.,CASTPDRSYGYTF
TRBV7-2,TRBJ1-2,.,CASSLLPGGGYGYTF
TRBV11-3,TRBJ2-3,.,CASSLGSDTQYF
TRBV6-6,TRBJ1-1,.,CASKNPGGREYEAFF
TRBV19,TRBJ2-3,.,CASRTNSGRVNTDTQYF
TRBV7-9,TRBJ2-3,.,CASSLGISGGLLTQYF
TRBV4-2,TRBJ2-2,.,CASSRTATGELFF
TRBV6-5,TRBJ1-3,.,CASRGGSGNTIYF
TRBV5-1,TRBJ2-3,once,CASSSSLTGGTDTQYF
TRBV29-1,TRBJ1-4,.,CSVGQGGANEKLFF
TRBV30,TRBJ1-4,.,CAWSVGGNEKLFF
TRBV5-1,TRBJ2-3,.,CASSPQGIDTQYF
TRBV7-9,TRBJ1-2,.,CASSLSSYGYTF
TRBV2,TRBJ2-2,.,CASSRRETGELFF
TRBV6-5,TRBJ1-2,.,CASSQLRGNGYTF
TRBV6-1,TRBJ1-3,.,CASSVVGPGQGFGNTIYF
TRBV5-1,TRBJ1-1,.,CASSRIGNTEAFF
TRBV7-2,TRBJ2-3,.,CASSLGLTSGAGDTQYF
TRBV20-1,TRBJ2-7,.,CSASGTARAREQYF
TRBV9,TRBJ1-5,.,CASSVGTENQPQHF
TRBV6-5,TRBJ2-5,.,CASSYRGGETETQYF
TRBV10-3,TRBJ2-7,.,CAISERGWGQYF
TRBV7-9,TRBJ1-4,once,CASSLGVGEKLFF
TRBV6-6,TRBJ1-4,once,CASSYTGTANNEKLFF
TRBV3-1/TRBV3-2,TRBJ2-3,.,CASSGLESSTDTQYF
TRBV5-1,TRBJ1-2,.,CASSLLGAARTDNYGYTF
TRBV6-1,TRBJ1-3,.,CASSETTHGNTIYF
TRBV19,TRBJ1-5,.,CASSLLRAGNQPQHF
TRBV7-6,TRBJ2-3,.,CASSLFGVTSGADTQYF
TRBV4-3,TRBJ2-1,.,CASSQETSGDYNEQFF
TRBV5-4,TRBJ1-1,.,CASSLEGAGTEAFF
TRBV6-5,TRBJ1-4,.,CASRDRGEKLFF
TRBV6-5,TRBJ1-2,.,CASRIRGGNYGYTF
TRBV6-2/TRBV6-3,TRBJ1-2,few,CASSPGQGAIIYGYTF
TRBV30,TRBJ1-1,few,CAWSRGRGEAFF
TRBV3-1/TRBV3-2,TRBJ2-1,.,CASSQGNRGNEQFF
TRBV18,TRBJ1-5,.,CASSPEPYSNQPQHF